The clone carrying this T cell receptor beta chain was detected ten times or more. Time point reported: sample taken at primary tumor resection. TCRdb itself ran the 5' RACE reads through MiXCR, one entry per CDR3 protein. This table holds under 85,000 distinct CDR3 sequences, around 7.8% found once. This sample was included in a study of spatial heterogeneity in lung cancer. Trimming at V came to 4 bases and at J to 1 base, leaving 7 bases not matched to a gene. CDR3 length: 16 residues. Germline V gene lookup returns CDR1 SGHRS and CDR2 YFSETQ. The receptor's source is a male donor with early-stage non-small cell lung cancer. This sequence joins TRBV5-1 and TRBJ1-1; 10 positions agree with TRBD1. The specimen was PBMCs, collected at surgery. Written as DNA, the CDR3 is TGCGCCAGCAGCCTGGGGACAGGGGTGGGGAACACTGAAGCTTTCTTT. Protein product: CASSLGTGVGNTEAFF.